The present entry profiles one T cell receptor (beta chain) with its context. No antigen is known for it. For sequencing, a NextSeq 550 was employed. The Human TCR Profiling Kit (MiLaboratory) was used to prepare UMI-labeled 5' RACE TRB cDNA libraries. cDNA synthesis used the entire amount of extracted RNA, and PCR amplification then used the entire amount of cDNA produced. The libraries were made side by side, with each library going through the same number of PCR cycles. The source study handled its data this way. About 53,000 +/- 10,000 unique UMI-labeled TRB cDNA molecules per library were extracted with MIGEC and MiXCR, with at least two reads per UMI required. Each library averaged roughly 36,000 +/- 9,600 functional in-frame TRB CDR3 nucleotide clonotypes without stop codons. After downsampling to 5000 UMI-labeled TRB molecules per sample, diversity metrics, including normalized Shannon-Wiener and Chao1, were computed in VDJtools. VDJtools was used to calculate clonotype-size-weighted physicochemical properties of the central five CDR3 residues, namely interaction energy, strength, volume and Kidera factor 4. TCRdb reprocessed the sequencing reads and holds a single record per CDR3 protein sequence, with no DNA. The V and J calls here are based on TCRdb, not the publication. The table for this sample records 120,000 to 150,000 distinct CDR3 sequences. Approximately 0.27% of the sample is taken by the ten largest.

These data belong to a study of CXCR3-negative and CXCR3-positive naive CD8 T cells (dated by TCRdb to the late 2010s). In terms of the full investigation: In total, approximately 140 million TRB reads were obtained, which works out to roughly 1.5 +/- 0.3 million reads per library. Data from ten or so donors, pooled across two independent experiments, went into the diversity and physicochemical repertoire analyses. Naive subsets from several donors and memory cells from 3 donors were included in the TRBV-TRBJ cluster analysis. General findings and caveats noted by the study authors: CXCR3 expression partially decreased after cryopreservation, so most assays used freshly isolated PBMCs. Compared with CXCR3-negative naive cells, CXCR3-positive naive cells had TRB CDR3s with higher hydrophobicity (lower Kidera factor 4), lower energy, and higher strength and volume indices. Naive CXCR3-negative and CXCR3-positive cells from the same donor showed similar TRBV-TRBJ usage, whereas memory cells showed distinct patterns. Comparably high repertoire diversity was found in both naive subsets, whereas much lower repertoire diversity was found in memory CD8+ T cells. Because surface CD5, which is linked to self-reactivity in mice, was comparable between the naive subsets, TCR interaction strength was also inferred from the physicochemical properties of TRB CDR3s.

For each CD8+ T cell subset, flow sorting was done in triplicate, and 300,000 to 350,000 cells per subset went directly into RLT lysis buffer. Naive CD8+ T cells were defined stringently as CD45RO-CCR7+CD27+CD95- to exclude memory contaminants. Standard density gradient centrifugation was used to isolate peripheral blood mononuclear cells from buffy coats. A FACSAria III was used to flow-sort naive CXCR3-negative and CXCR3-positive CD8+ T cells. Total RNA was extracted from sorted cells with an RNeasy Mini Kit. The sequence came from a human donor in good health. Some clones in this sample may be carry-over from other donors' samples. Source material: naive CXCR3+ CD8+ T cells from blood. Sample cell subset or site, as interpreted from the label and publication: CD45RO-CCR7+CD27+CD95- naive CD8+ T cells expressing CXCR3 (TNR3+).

The encoded CDR3 is CASRDPPGNEQFF. The receptor chain draws on TRBV12-3 or TRBV12-4 and TRBJ2-1; TCRdb proposes TRBD1, but this gene call is untestable without DNA. The CDR3 goes from the cysteine to the phenylalanine over 13 residues. DNA was not recorded.